This entry describes one T cell receptor (beta chain). This sample is part of a study of blood T cells in healthy people across ages. A J-beta primer mix and a sample-barcoded 5' primer were used in a second PCR of about 7 to 12 cycles. Each CDR3 protein is one row after TCRdb ran MiXCR on the 5' RACE reads. Counted here are 450,000 to 700,000 distinct CDR3 sequences, 25% to 30% occurring once; the ten biggest clones make up around 20%. Total RNA extraction produced at least 5 micrograms (per sample) for the study. CDR1 and CDR2 from the germline V gene are SGHTA and FQGNSA. V was shortened by 7 bases and J by 4 bases, with 25 bases between the two germline ends. The CDR3 totals 17 residues.

The chain recombines TRBV7-2 with TRBJ1-1; no reliable D call. The sequenced sample consisted of blood. This clonotype was obtained from a woman in her 70s in good health. The CDR3 here is CASTLVSGRPGGTEAFF. CDR3 DNA: TGTGCCAGCACTCTAGTCAGCGGCCGTCCAGGAGGCACTGAAGCTTTCTTT.